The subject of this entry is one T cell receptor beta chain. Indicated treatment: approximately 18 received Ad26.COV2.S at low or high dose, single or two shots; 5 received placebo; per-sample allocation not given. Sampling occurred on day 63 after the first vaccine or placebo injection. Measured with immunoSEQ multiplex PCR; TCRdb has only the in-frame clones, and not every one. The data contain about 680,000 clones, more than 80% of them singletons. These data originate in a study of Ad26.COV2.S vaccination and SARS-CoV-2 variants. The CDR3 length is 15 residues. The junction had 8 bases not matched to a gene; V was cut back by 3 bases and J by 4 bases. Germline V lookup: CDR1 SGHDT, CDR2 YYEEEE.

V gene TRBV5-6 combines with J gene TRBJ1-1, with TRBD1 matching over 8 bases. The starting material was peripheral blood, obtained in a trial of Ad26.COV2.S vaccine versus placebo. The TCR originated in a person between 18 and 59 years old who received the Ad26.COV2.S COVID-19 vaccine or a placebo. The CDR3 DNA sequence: TGTGCCAGCAGCTGGGACGGGACAGGCGTCACTGAAGCTTTCTTT. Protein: CASSWDGTGVTEAFF.